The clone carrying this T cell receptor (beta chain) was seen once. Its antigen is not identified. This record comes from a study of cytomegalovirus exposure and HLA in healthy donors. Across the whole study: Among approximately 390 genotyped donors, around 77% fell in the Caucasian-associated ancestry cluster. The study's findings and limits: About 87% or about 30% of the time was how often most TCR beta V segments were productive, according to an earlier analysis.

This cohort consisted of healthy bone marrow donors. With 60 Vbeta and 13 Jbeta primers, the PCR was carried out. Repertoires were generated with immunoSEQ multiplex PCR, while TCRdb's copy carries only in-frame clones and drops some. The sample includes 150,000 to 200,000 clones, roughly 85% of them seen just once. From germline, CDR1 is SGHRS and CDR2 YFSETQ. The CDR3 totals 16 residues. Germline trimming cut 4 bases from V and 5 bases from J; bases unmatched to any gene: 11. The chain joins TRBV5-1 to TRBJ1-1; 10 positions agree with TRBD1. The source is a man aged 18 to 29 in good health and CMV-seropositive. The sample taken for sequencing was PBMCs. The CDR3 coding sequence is TGCGCCAGCAGCCTGGGACAGGGGCGGAGTGAGACTGAAGCTTTCTTT. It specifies CASSLGQGRSETEAFF.